The 10 T cell receptor beta chains presented below share a single source sample, sequenced in a study of OX40 agonist ivuxolimab in advanced cancers. Profiled with immunoSEQ multiplex PCR; TCRdb holds only in-frame clones, not every one. The data show fewer than 100,000 clones, approximately 91% seen once. This specimen was CD4+ or CD8+ T cells sorted from blood, taken in a trial of the OX40 agonist ivuxolimab. These TCRs come from an adult with an advanced solid tumor such as melanoma, head and neck, liver or kidney cancer.

The chain has TRBV18 and TRBJ2-7; the match to TRBD1 covers 9 bases. J lost 2 bases, V lost 3 bases, and 2 bases had no gene match. The CDR3 length is 14 residues. Per germline, CDR1 KGHSH and CDR2 LQKENI. The CDR3 is CASSPGQGPYEQYF. The CDR3 DNA reads TGTGCCAGCTCACCGGGACAGGGCCCCTACGAGCAGTACTTC.

The CDR3 protein is CASSLVGTGDTEAFF. For the CDR3, the DNA is TGCGCCAGCAGCTTGGTTGGGACGGGAGACACTGAAGCTTTCTTT. The V and J genes are TRBV5-1 and TRBJ1-1, with TRBD1 as a possible D gene (5 bases). V was pared by 0 bases and J by 3 bases, with 12 bases between. Germline CDR1 is SGHRS and CDR2 is YFSETQ. This CDR3 spans 15 amino acids.

The gene calls are TRBV11-2 and TRBJ2-5; 8 bases agree with TRBD1. This CDR3 contains 17 residues. V was clipped by 1 base and J by 0 bases; unmatched bases: 7. The germline V gene encodes CDR1 SGHAT and CDR2 FQNNGV. This chain's CDR3 is CASSLGARGPYQETQYF. In DNA, the CDR3 is TGTGCCAGCAGCTTAGGTGCCAGGGGGCCGTACCAAGAGACCCAGTACTTC.

This chain links TRBV5-1 with TRBJ2-7; D is possibly TRBD2 (5 bases). Deletions cut 0 bases from V and 12 bases from J, with 16 bases between. Germline assignment: CDR1 SGHRS and CDR2 YFSETQ. The CDR3 totals 13 residues. The CDR3: CASSLDGLASLYF. The CDR3 nucleotides are TGCGCCAGCAGCTTGGATGGCTTAGCGTCTTTGTACTTC. Full variable domain (rest looked up from reference TRBV5-1 and TRBJ2-7): KAGVTQTPRYLIKTRGQQVTLSCSPISGHRSVSWYQQTPGQGLQFLFEYFSETQRNKGNFPGRFSGRQFSNSRSEMNVSTLELGDSALYLCASSLDGLASLYFGPGTRLTVT.

V gene TRBV27 combines with J gene TRBJ1-2; 7 bases line up with TRBD1. Losses at the gene ends were 6 bases for V and 4 bases for J; bases not matched to a gene: 11. Germline-derived CDR1 and CDR2 are MNHEY and SMNVEV (reference sequence). The CDR3 has 15 residues. The CDR3 sequence: CASSSRQGLVYGYTF. CDR3 coding DNA: TGTGCCAGCAGCTCCCGACAGGGACTCGTCTATGGCTACACCTTC.

This clone was seen only once. J is TRBJ1-3 and V is TRBV4-1, with TRBD1 matching over 9 bases. From germline, CDR1 is MGHRA and CDR2 YSYEKL. J was trimmed by 4 bases and V by 3 bases; bases with no gene match: 1. The CDR3 is 14 residues long. The CDR3 loop is CASSHGTGGNTIYF. The DNA of the CDR3 is TGCGCCAGCAGCCATGGGACAGGGGGAAACACCATATATTTT.

The V and J genes are TRBV7-8 and TRBJ2-1, with unresolved D. Germline V gene sequence: CDR1 SGHVS, CDR2 FQNEAQ. V lost 3 bases and J 0 bases, leaving 6 bases between the germline ends. CDR3 size: 14 residues. In DNA form, the CDR3 reads TGTGCCAGCAGCTTTACAGACTCCTACAATGAGCAGTTCTTC. Translated, it gives CASSFTDSYNEQFF.

The V and J genes are TRBV5-4 and TRBJ2-7; no clear D. CDR3 size: 11 residues. V lost 8 bases, J lost 3 bases, and 9 bases lay in between. Germline lookup yields CDR1 SGHNT and CDR2 YYREEE (reference sequence). CDR3 loop: CARPPIYEQYF. CDR3 coding DNA: TGTGCCAGACCCCCAATCTACGAGCAGTACTTC.

This clone has a single count. This rearrangement joins TRBV6-6 to TRBJ2-5; 8 bases fit TRBD1. The CDR3 sequence is 16 residues long. With V trimmed by 6 bases and J by 2 bases, 11 bases remained unmatched. CDR1 is MNHNY, CDR2 SVGAGI, per germline (reference sequence). CDR3 sequence reads: CASRPATGAFQETQYF. In nucleotides, the CDR3 is TGTGCCAGCAGACCTGCGACAGGGGCGTTTCAAGAGACCCAGTACTTC.

In its sample, this clone was seen a few times. Here the CDR3 reads CASSLGQGGTEAFF. The CDR3 nucleotides are TGTGCCAGCTCACTGGGACAGGGTGGCACTGAAGCTTTCTTT. This chain connects TRBV18 to TRBJ1-1; 9 bases match TRBD1. The CDR3 contains 14 residues. The junction had 4 bases not matched to a gene; V was cut back by 4 bases and J by 4 bases. CDR1 KGHSH and CDR2 LQKENI come from the germline V gene. The whole variable domain, remainder taken from reference TRBV18 and TRBJ1-1, is NAGVMQNPRHLVRRRGQEARLRCSPMKGHSHVYWYRQLPEEGLKFMVYLQKENIIDESGMPKERFSAEFPKEGPSILRIQQVVRGDSAAYFCASSLGQGGTEAFFGQGTRLTVV.